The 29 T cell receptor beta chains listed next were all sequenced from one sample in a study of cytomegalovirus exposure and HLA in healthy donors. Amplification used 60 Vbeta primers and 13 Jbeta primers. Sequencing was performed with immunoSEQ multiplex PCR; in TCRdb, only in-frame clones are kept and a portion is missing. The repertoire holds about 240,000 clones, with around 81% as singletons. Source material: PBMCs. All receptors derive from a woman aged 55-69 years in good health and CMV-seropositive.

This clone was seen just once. The CDR3 DNA sequence: TGTGCCAGCTCCGGGGATAAGTACAATGAGCAGTTCTTC. Its protein product is CASSGDKYNEQFF. This chain uses TRBV27 with TRBJ2-1, with a weak D call TRBD2 (5 bases). Germline values: CDR1 MNHEY, CDR2 SMNVEV (reference sequence). V was pared by 8 bases and J by 4 bases, with 12 bases between. The CDR3 is 13 residues long.

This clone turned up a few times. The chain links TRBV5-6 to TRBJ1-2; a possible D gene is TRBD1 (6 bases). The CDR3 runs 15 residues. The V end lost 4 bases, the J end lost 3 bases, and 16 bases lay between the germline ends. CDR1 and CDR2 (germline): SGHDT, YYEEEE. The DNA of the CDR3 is TGTGCCAGCAGCCGTGCCACCAGGGGCGACTATGGCTACACCTTC. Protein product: CASSRATRGDYGYTF.

The CDR3 loop is CASTRGQGATEAFF. The CDR3 nucleotides read TGTGCCAGTACCCGGGGACAGGGGGCGACTGAAGCTTTCTTT. The genes are TRBV19 and TRBJ1-1; 12 bases are a match to TRBD1. The CDR3 consists of 14 residues. The junction had 5 bases not matched to a gene; V was cut back by 7 bases and J by 5 bases. Per the germline V gene, CDR1 is LNHDA and CDR2 is SQIVND (reference sequence).

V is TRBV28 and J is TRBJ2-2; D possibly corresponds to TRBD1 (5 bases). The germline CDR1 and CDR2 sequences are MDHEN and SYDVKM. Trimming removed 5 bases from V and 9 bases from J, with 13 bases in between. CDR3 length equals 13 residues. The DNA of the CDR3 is TGTGCCAGCAGTCTAAGTAAGGGGCGGGAGCTGTTTTTT. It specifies CASSLSKGRELFF.

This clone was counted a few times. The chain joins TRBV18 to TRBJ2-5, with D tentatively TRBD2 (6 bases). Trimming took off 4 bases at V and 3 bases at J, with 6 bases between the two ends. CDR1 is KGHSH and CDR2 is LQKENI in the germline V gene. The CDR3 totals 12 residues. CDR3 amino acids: CASSLAEETQYF. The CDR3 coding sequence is TGTGCCAGCTCACTAGCGGAAGAGACCCAGTACTTC.

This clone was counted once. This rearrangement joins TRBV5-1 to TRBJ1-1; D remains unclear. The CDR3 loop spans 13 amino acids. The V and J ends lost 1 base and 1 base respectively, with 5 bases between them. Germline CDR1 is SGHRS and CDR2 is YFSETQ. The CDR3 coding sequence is TGCGCCAGCAGCTTGTTCCAGAACACTGAAGCTTTCTTT. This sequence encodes CASSLFQNTEAFF. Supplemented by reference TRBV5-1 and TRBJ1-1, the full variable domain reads KAGVTQTPRYLIKTRGQQVTLSCSPISGHRSVSWYQQTPGQGLQFLFEYFSETQRNKGNFPGRFSGRQFSNSRSEMNVSTLELGDSALYLCASSLFQNTEAFFGQGTRLTVV.

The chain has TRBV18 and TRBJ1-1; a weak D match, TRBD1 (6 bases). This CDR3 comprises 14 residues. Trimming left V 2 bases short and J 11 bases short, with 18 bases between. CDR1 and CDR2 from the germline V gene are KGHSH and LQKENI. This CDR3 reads CASSPNKAFQGAFF. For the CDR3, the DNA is TGTGCCAGCTCACCAAATAAGGCTTTTCAGGGGGCTTTCTTT.

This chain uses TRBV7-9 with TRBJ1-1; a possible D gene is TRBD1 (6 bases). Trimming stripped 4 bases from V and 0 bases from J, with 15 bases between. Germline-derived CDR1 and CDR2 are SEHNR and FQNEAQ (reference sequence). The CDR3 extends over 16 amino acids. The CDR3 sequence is CASSSPPGALNTEAFF. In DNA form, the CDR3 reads TGTGCCAGCAGCTCGCCCCCAGGGGCCCTGAACACTGAAGCTTTCTTT.

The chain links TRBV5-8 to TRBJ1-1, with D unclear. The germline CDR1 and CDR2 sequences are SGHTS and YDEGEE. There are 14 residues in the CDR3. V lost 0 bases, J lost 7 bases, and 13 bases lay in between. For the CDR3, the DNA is TGTGCCAGCAGCTTGGGTCACAGCGGGTTTGAAGCTTTCTTT. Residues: CASSLGHSGFEAFF. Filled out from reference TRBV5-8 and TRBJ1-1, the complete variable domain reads EAGVTQSPTHLIKTRGQQATLRCSPISGHTSVYWYQQALGLGLQFLLWYDEGEERNRGNFPPRFSGRQFPNYSSELNVNALELEDSALYLCASSLGHSGFEAFFGQGTRLTVV.

The DNA for the CDR3 is TGCAGCGTCACGAGTGGACTAGCGGACTACAATGAGCAGTTCTTC. It yields the protein CSVTSGLADYNEQFF. The J gene is TRBJ2-1, the V gene TRBV29-1; 10 nucleotides agree with TRBD2. CDR1 is SQVTM, CDR2 ANQGSEA, per germline. This CDR3 region has 15 residues. The junction had 8 bases not matched to a gene; V was cut back by 6 bases and J by 3 bases.

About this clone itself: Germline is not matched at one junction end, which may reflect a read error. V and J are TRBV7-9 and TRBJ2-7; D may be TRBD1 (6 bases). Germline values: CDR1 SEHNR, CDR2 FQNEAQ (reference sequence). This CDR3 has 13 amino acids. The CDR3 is CSSSLFQGYEQYF. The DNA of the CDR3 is TGTTCCAGCAGCTTGTTCCAGGGGTACGAGCAGTACTTC.

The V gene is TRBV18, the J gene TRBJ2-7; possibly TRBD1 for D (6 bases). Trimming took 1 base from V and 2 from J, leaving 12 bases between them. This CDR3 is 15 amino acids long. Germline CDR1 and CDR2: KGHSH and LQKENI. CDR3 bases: TGTGCCAGCTCACCACTATCTGGACAGCCCTACGAGCAGTACTTC. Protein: CASSPLSGQPYEQYF. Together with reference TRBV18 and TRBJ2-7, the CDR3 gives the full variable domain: NAGVMQNPRHLVRRRGQEARLRCSPMKGHSHVYWYRQLPEEGLKFMVYLQKENIIDESGMPKERFSAEFPKEGPSILRIQQVVRGDSAAYFCASSPLSGQPYEQYFGPGTRLTVT.

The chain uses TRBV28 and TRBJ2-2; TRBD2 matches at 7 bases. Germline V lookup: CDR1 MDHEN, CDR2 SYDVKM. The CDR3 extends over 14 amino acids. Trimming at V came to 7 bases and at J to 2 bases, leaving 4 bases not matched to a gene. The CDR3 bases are TGTGCCAGCACCCCTAGCGGAAACACCGGGGAGCTGTTTTTT. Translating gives CASTPSGNTGELFF.

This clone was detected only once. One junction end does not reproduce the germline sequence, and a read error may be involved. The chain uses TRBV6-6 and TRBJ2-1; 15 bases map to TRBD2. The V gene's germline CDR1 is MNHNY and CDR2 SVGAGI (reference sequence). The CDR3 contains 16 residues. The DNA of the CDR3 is TGTGCCAGCAGTGCGGGACTAGCGGGAGGATACAGTGAGCAGTTCTTC. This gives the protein CASSAGLAGGYSEQFF.

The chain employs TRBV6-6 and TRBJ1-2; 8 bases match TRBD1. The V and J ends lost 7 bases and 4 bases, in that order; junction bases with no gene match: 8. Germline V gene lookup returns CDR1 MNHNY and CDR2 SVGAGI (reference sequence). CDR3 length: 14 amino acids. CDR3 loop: CASTGQDRGYGYTF. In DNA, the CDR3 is TGTGCCAGCACCGGACAAGACAGGGGCTATGGCTACACCTTC.

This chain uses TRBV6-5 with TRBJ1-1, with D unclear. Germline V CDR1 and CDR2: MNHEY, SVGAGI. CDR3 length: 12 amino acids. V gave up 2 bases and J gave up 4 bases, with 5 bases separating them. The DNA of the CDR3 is TGTGCCAGCAGTTACGGCACCACTGAAGCTTTCTTT. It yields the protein CASSYGTTEAFF.

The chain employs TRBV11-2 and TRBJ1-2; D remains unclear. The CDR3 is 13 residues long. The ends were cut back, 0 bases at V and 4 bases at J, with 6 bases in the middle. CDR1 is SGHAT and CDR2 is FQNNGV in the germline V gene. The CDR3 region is CASSLDSGYGYTF. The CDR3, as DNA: TGTGCCAGCAGCTTAGATAGCGGCTATGGCTACACCTTC. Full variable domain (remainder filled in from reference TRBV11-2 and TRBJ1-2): EAGVAQSPRYKIIEKRQSVAFWCNPISGHATLYWYQQILGQGPKLLIQFQNNGVVDDSQLPKDRFSAERLKGVDSTLKIQPAKLEDSAVYLCASSLDSGYGYTFGSGTRLTVV.

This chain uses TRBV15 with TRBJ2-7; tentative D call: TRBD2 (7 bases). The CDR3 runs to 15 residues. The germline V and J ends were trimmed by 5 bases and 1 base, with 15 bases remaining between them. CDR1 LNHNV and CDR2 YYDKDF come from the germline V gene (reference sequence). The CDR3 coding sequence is TGTGCCACCAGCGCAAGGGGGGGGGCTTCCTACGAGCAGTACTTC. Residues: CATSARGGASYEQYF.

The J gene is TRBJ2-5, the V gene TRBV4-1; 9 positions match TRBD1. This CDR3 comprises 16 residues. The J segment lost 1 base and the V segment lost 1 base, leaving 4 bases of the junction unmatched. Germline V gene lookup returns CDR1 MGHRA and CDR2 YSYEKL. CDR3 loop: CASSQVGTGIQETQYF. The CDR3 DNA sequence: TGCGCCAGCAGCCAAGTAGGGACAGGGATCCAAGAGACCCAGTACTTC.

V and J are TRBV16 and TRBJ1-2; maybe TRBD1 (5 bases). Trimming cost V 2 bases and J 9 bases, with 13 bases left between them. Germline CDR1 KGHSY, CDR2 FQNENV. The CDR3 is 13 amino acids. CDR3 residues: CASSQTGRDRYTF. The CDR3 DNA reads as TGTGCCAGCAGCCAAACGGGGCGGGACCGCTACACCTTC. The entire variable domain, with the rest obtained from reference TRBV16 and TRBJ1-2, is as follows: GEEVAQTPKHLVRGEGQKAKLYCAPIKGHSYVFWYQQVLKNEFKFLISFQNENVFDETGMPKERFSAKCLPNSPCSLEIQATKLEDSAVYFCASSQTGRDRYTFGSGTRLTVV.

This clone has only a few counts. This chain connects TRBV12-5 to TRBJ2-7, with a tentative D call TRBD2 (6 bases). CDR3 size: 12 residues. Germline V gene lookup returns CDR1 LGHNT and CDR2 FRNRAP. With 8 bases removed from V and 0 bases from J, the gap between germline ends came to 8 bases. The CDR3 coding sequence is TGTGCTAGTTTGCGGGACTCCTACGAGCAGTACTTC. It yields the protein CASLRDSYEQYF.

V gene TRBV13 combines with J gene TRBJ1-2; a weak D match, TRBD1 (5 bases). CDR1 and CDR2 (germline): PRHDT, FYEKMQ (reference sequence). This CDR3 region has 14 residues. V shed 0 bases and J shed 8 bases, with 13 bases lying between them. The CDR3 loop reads CASSLGAGSGGYTF. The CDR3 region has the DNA TGTGCCAGCAGCTTAGGGGCAGGGTCAGGAGGCTACACCTTC.

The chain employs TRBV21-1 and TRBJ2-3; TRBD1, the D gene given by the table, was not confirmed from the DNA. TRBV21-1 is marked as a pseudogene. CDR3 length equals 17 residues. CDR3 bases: TGTGCCAGCAGCTTAGCAGGGGGTCCGAACTCTCGAGATACGCAGTATTTT. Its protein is CASSLAGGPNSRDTQYF.

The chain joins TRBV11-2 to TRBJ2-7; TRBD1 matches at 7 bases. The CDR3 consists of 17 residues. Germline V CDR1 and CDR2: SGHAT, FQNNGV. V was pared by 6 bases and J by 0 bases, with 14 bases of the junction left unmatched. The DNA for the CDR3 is TGTGCCAGCAGTTCATACCGATTCCGGGACAGCTCCTACGAGCAGTACTTC. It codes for CASSSYRFRDSSYEQYF.

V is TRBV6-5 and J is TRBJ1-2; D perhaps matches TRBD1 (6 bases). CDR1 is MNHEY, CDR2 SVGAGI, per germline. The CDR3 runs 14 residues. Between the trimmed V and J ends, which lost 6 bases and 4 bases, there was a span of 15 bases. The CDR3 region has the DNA TGTGCCAGCAGACCCCCCGGGACAATCTATGGCTACACCTTC. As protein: CASRPPGTIYGYTF.

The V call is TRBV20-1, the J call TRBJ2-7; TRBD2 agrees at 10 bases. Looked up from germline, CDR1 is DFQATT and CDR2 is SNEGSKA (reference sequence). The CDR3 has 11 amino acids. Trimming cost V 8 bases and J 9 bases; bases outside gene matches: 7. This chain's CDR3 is CSSEREGRQYF. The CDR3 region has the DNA TGCAGTTCTGAGCGGGAGGGCCGGCAGTACTTC.

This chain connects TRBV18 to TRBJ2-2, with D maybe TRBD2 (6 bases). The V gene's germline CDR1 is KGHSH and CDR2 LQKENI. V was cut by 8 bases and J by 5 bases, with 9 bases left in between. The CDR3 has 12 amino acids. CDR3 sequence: CASTGSTGELFF. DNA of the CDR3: TGTGCCAGCACCGGGAGTACCGGGGAGCTGTTTTTT.

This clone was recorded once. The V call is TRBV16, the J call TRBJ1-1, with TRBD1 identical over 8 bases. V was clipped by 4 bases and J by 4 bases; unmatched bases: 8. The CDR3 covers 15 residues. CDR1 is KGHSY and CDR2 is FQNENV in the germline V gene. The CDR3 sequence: CASSRRTGHRTEAFF. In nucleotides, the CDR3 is TGTGCCAGCAGCCGCCGGACAGGGCATCGCACTGAAGCTTTCTTT.

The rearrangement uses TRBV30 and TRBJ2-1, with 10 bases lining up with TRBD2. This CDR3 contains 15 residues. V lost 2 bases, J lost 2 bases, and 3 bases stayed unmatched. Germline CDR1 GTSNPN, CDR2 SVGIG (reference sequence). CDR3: CAWSRTSGTYNEQFF. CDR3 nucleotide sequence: TGTGCCTGGAGTAGGACTAGCGGAACCTACAATGAGCAGTTCTTC.